This T cell receptor beta chain is drawn from a study of Graves' ophthalmopathy and Graves' hyperthyroidism. At the level of the study: Researchers obtained peripheral blood at initial diagnosis, before any treatment had begun.

Amplified material comprised TCR beta CDR3 regions derived from RNA transcripts. After a first-round RT-PCR with HTBI primers, a second-round multiplex PCR was run. TCRdb analysed the multiplex PCR reads with MiXCR anew, one entry per CDR3 protein. Among hundreds of thousands of distinct CDR3 sequences, about two fifths were seen once, and the ten largest hold over 2.5%. Physicians reached a diagnosis by relying on clinical symptoms, serum thyroxine, TRAb, thyroid ultrasound and orbital computed tomography. Germline CDR1 MNHNY, CDR2 SVGAGI (reference sequence). Between the trimmed V and J ends, which lost 8 bases and 6 bases, there was a span of 10 bases. This CDR3 is built from 11 residues. Many counts were recorded for this clonotype. Its antigen is still unknown. Whole-study results and caveats: This model predicted ophthalmopathy progression (sensitivity roughly 71%, specificity around 72%).

The source of this sequence is an adult man with Graves' ophthalmopathy. This rearrangement joins TRBV6-6 to TRBJ1-2; no firm D call. The sequencing input was peripheral blood. Here the CDR3 reads CASRQSNGYTF. The CDR3, as DNA: TGTGCCAGCCGGCAGAGTAATGGCTACACCTTC.